The next 27 T cell receptor beta chains were all read from a single sample in a study of blood T cell repertoires in COVID-19. Profiled with immunoSEQ multiplex PCR; TCRdb holds only in-frame clones, not every one. The sample has roughly 38,000 clones; around 84% are singletons. The source material was peripheral blood. Every receptor here comes from a man between 60 and 75 years old with COVID-19, enrolled during active disease.

V gene TRBV28 combines with J gene TRBJ2-1; 11 bases are a match to TRBD2. The CDR3 totals 16 residues. J gave up 0 bases and V 6 bases, and 4 bases lay outside the gene matches. Looked up from germline, CDR1 is MDHEN and CDR2 is SYDVKM. This CDR3 reads CASSRLAGSSYNEQFF. The CDR3 nucleotides are TGTGCCAGCAGCAGACTAGCGGGGAGCTCCTACAATGAGCAGTTCTTC.

The CDR3 sequence: CASSLGGQTQETQYF. CDR3 DNA sequence: TGTGCCAGCAGCTTAGGGGGACAGACCCAAGAGACCCAGTACTTC. The rearrangement joins TRBV7-7 to TRBJ2-5, with TRBD1 matching 7 bases. Trimming took 1 base from V and 1 from J; bases not matched to a gene: 3. Germline V gene data show CDR1 as SSHAT and CDR2 as FNYEAQ (reference sequence). This CDR3 has 15 residues. The full variable domain, in which reference TRBV7-7 and TRBJ2-5 provide the parts outside the CDR3, is GAGVSQSPRYKVTKRGQDVTLRCDPISSHATLYWYQQALGQGPEFLTYFNYEAQPDKSGLPSDRFSAERPEGSISTLTIQRTEQRDSAMYRCASSLGGQTQETQYFGPGTRLLVL.

This clone appeared a few times. Other DNA sequences in the same sample also yield this CDR3. Written as DNA, the CDR3 is TGTGCCAGCAGTGACGGTGGGAAGCGGGGGATCTGCTACGAGCAGTACTTC. Its translation: CASSDGGKRGICYEQYF. V and J are TRBV6-4 and TRBJ2-7; TRBD2 matches at 8 bases. V trimming: 2 bases; J trimming: 3 bases; junction bases outside the gene matches: 12. There are 17 residues in the CDR3. The germline CDR1 and CDR2 sequences are MRHNA and SNTAGT.

The V gene is TRBV10-3, the J gene TRBJ2-1, with 7 bases lining up with TRBD1. The V gene end was trimmed by 6 bases and the J gene end by 5 bases; junction bases not matched to a gene: 7. This CDR3 is 14 amino acids long. CDR1 is ENHRY and CDR2 is SYGVKD in the germline V gene. CDR3 amino acids: CAISPGQQDNEQFF. CDR3 coding DNA: TGTGCCATCAGCCCGGGACAGCAAGACAATGAGCAGTTCTTC.

This clone was seen a few times. The chain uses TRBV25-1 and TRBJ2-1; possible D gene TRBD1, 6 bases. Germline CDR1 MGHDK, CDR2 SYGVNS. The V end lost 2 bases, the J end lost 0 bases, and 11 bases lay between the germline ends. The CDR3 has 16 amino acids. The CDR3: CASSERGFDSYNEQFF. The CDR3 bases are TGTGCCAGCAGTGAAAGGGGGTTCGACTCCTACAATGAGCAGTTCTTC.

The CDR3: CASSGRTANTEAFF. CDR3 coding DNA: TGCGCCAGCAGCGGTAGGACAGCGAACACTGAAGCTTTCTTT. The chain recombines TRBV5-1 with TRBJ1-1; maybe TRBD1 (6 bases). The CDR3 runs 14 residues. V lost 4 bases and J lost 1, with 11 bases in between. Germline V gene lookup returns CDR1 SGHRS and CDR2 YFSETQ.

The rearrangement joins TRBV29-1 to TRBJ2-1; 9 positions agree with TRBD2. Germline V gene sequence: CDR1 SQVTM, CDR2 ANQGSEA. This CDR3 has 14 amino acids. J was trimmed by 0 bases and V by 7 bases; bases with no gene match: 4. CDR3 nucleotides: TGCAGCGCTCTTAGCGGGAGCTCCTACAATGAGCAGTTCTTC. It specifies CSALSGSSYNEQFF.

The V and J genes are TRBV6-1 and TRBJ1-2; perhaps TRBD1 as D (6 bases). This CDR3 comprises 14 residues. The V end was cut by 1 base, the J end by 5 bases, with 11 bases between. Germline-derived CDR1 and CDR2 are MNHNS and SASEGT. As DNA, the CDR3 is TGTGCCAGCAGTGAAGTAGCAGGGGAATATGGCTACACCTTC. Residues: CASSEVAGEYGYTF.

The rearrangement joins TRBV19 to TRBJ1-2; D not certain. Trimming stripped 5 bases from V and 2 bases from J, with 9 bases between. Germline V gene data show CDR1 as LNHDA and CDR2 as SQIVND (reference sequence). The CDR3 runs 13 residues. CDR3 in DNA: TGTGCCAGTAGTCCCCCGGTGAACTATGGCTACACCTTC. Its translation is CASSPPVNYGYTF.

The rearrangement joins TRBV29-1 to TRBJ2-7; D gene ambiguous. Trimming left V 4 bases short and J 3 bases short, with 10 bases between. The CDR3 has 12 residues. CDR1 is SQVTM, CDR2 ANQGSEA, per germline. This CDR3 reads CSVAVAHYEQYF. CDR3 nucleotide sequence: TGCAGCGTTGCGGTAGCCCACTACGAGCAGTACTTC.

The chain is built from TRBV27 and TRBJ1-6, with 9 bases matching TRBD1. The CDR3 sequence is 15 residues long. Germline CDR1 is MNHEY and CDR2 is SMNVEV (reference sequence). With 3 bases clipped from V and 9 bases from J, the junction kept 6 bases outside the gene matches. CDR3 in amino acids: CASSFLTGGVSPLHF. The CDR3 DNA reads as TGTGCCAGCAGTTTCCTGACAGGGGGGGTTTCACCCCTCCACTTT.

This clone was seen just once. Here the CDR3 reads CASSLTTRETQYF. The CDR3 DNA sequence: TGCGCCAGCAGCTTGACTACTCGGGAGACCCAGTACTTC. V and J are TRBV5-1 and TRBJ2-5; no clear D. The V and J ends lost 1 base and 5 bases respectively, with 9 bases between them. This CDR3 is built from 13 residues. Germline CDR1 and CDR2: SGHRS and YFSETQ. Using reference TRBV5-1 and TRBJ2-5 for the parts outside the CDR3, the full variable domain is KAGVTQTPRYLIKTRGQQVTLSCSPISGHRSVSWYQQTPGQGLQFLFEYFSETQRNKGNFPGRFSGRQFSNSRSEMNVSTLELGDSALYLCASSLTTRETQYFGPGTRLLVL.

This clone has only a few counts. This chain joins TRBV5-1 and TRBJ1-1; D unresolved. Germline lookup yields CDR1 SGHRS and CDR2 YFSETQ. Trimming removed 3 bases at V and 1 base at J, with 16 bases between. The CDR3 runs to 16 residues. The CDR3 spells CASSSNLWRGNTEAFF. In DNA, the CDR3 is TGCGCCAGCAGCTCGAATCTCTGGCGGGGGAACACTGAAGCTTTCTTT.

The rearrangement uses TRBV7-2 and TRBJ2-7; TRBD2 agrees at 9 bases. The V and J ends lost 0 bases and 4 bases, in that order; junction bases with no gene match: 7. The CDR3 covers 16 residues. CDR1 and CDR2 (germline): SGHTA, FQGNSA. CDR3 in amino acids: CASSLARLAEGYEQYF. The CDR3 nucleotides read TGTGCCAGCAGCTTAGCGCGACTAGCGGAGGGGTACGAGCAGTACTTC.

J is TRBJ1-2 and V is TRBV11-3, with 10 bases fitting TRBD1. CDR1 is SGHNT and CDR2 is YENEEA in the germline V gene. This CDR3 has 16 amino acids. With V trimmed by 2 bases and J by 5 bases, 8 bases remained unmatched. CDR3 residues: CASSLHRDRGLYGYTF. The DNA of the CDR3 is TGTGCCAGCAGCTTACACCGGGACAGGGGCTTATATGGCTACACCTTC.

The rearrangement links TRBV27 to TRBJ1-6; a possible D gene is TRBD1 (6 bases). Germline CDR1 reads MNHEY; CDR2 reads SMNVEV (reference sequence). Deletions cut 5 bases from V and 4 bases from J, with 15 bases between. This CDR3 has 16 amino acids. CDR3 region: CASSTTRQGYNSPLHF. The CDR3 coding sequence is TGTGCCAGCAGTACCACCCGCCAGGGGTATAATTCACCCCTCCACTTT.

The sample holds a few counts of this clone. The rearrangement links TRBV29-1 to TRBJ2-1, with TRBD1 as a possible D gene (6 bases). CDR1 and CDR2 from the germline V gene are SQVTM and ANQGSEA. V shed 4 bases and J shed 3 bases, with 13 bases lying between them. The CDR3 is made up of 14 amino acids. CDR3 in DNA: TGCAGCGTTGCCTCCGGGACAAGCTACAATGAGCAGTTCTTC. Its translation is CSVASGTSYNEQFF.

This clone appeared a few times. The V and J genes are TRBV7-9 and TRBJ1-1; the D gene is possibly TRBD1 (5 bases). CDR3 length equals 13 residues. Trimming left V 0 bases short and J 7 bases short, with 9 bases between. Germline values: CDR1 SEHNR, CDR2 FQNEAQ (reference sequence). The CDR3 DNA sequence: TGTGCCAGCAGCTTAGCAGGGGCCGGTGAAGCTTTCTTT. This encodes CASSLAGAGEAFF.

The chain carries TRBV10-3 and TRBJ1-2, with D unresolved. Looked up from germline, CDR1 is ENHRY and CDR2 is SYGVKD. CDR3 length: 13 amino acids. The V gene lost 6 bases and the J gene lost 6 bases, with 14 bases spanning the gap. DNA of the CDR3: TGTGCCATCAGCTGGGGTGGGGAGGATGGCTACACCTTC. Its translation is CAISWGGEDGYTF.

This chain links TRBV4-2 with TRBJ2-1, with 11 bases aligning to TRBD2. This CDR3 is 15 amino acids long. J gave up 7 bases and V 1 base, and 3 bases lay outside the gene matches. Germline V CDR1 and CDR2: LGHNA, YNFKEQ. CDR3: CASSQVLAGANEQFF. CDR3 nucleotides: TGTGCCAGCAGCCAAGTACTAGCGGGAGCGAATGAGCAGTTCTTC.

This clone turned up a few times. This chain uses TRBV5-1 with TRBJ2-3, with 9 bases identical to TRBD1. This CDR3 comprises 16 residues. Germline V CDR1 and CDR2: SGHRS, YFSETQ. With 0 bases clipped from V and 2 bases from J, the junction kept 4 bases outside the gene matches. The CDR3 bases are TGCGCCAGCAGCTTGGGAGGACAGGGGTACACAGATACGCAGTATTTT. It specifies CASSLGGQGYTDTQYF.

The rearrangement joins TRBV12-3 or TRBV12-4 to TRBJ1-4; D is uncertain. V lost 3 bases, J lost 4 bases, and 6 bases lay in between. CDR3 length equals 13 residues. CDR3 nucleotide sequence: TGTGCCAGCAGTTTGAGGTTTAATGAAAAACTGTTTTTT. It is translated as CASSLRFNEKLFF.

In this sample, this clone turned up once. This chain links TRBV5-6 with TRBJ1-6; 10 positions match TRBD1. V dropped 1 base and J dropped 10; count of bases not matched to a gene: 5. Germline assignment: CDR1 SGHDT and CDR2 YYEEEE. This CDR3 is built from 15 residues. The CDR3 region has the DNA TGTGCCAGCAGCTTGCGCCGGGACAGGGGCTCACCCCTCCACTTT. Residues: CASSLRRDRGSPLHF.

This chain links TRBV27 with TRBJ2-1; 9 bases agree with TRBD2. J was trimmed by 5 bases and V by 6 bases; bases with no gene match: 8. The CDR3 covers 15 residues. Germline V gene sequence: CDR1 MNHEY, CDR2 SMNVEV (reference sequence). CDR3 sequence (DNA): TGTGCCAGCAGAAAAGGCGGGAGGGCCAACAATGAGCAGTTCTTC. This gives the protein CASRKGGRANNEQFF.

V and J are TRBV10-3 and TRBJ2-1, with D perhaps matching TRBD2 (6 bases). This CDR3 comprises 14 residues. V was trimmed by 4 bases and J by 1 base, leaving 8 bases between them. Per germline, CDR1 ENHRY and CDR2 SYGVKD. The CDR3 loop reads CAISGGDSYNEQFF. For the CDR3, the DNA is TGTGCCATCAGTGGGGGGGATTCCTACAATGAGCAGTTCTTC.

This clone occurred once. V is TRBV7-2 and J is TRBJ2-7, with TRBD1 identical over 10 bases. The CDR3 runs 15 residues. The germline CDR1 and CDR2 sequences are SGHTA and FQGNSA. Germline trimming cut 4 bases from V and 1 base from J; bases unmatched to any gene: 4. The CDR3 DNA sequence: TGTGCCAGCAGCTCGACAGGGGGCCTTTCCTACGAGCAGTACTTC. It is translated as CASSSTGGLSYEQYF. Variable domain in full (rest from reference TRBV7-2 and TRBJ2-7): GAGVSQSPSNKVTEKGKDVELRCDPISGHTALYWYRQSLGQGLEFLIYFQGNSAPDKSGLPSDRFSAERTGGSVSTLTIQRTQQEDSAVYLCASSSTGGLSYEQYFGPGTRLTVT.

V usage is TRBV27 and J usage is TRBJ2-1; 12 bases line up with TRBD2. This CDR3 comprises 16 residues. Germline CDR1 reads MNHEY; CDR2 reads SMNVEV (reference sequence). Germline trimming cut 6 bases from V and 9 bases from J; bases unmatched to any gene: 12. The CDR3 region is CASSPLASGRAGEQFF. The CDR3 nucleotides are TGTGCCAGCAGCCCCCTTGCTAGCGGGAGGGCCGGTGAGCAGTTCTTC.